A selection of T cell receptor beta chains follows, all from one sample in a study of blood T cell repertoires in COVID-19. The table came from immunoSEQ multiplex PCR; TCRdb's copy has only in-frame clones and leaves some out. The sample records about 120,000 clones, 85% being singletons. The sequenced sample was peripheral blood. The receptors were gathered from a man older than 75 with acute or convalescent COVID-19. Both conserved end residues are part of each CDR3. Fields, in order: D gene, clone size, J gene, V gene, CDR3 protein. A D gene is named only where the DNA matches it firmly. Rows may omit the clone size; those that give it use once, few, many or a size class.

>NA|NA|TRBJ1-1|TRBV19
CASSIDRPGKGEAFF
>TRBD1|NA|TRBJ2-7|TRBV9
CASSSTGTGGYYEQYF
>NA|NA|TRBJ2-5|TRBV29-1
CSVDAGRETQYF
>NA|NA|TRBJ2-3|TRBV7-3
CASSLTGTDTQYF
>NA|NA|TRBJ1-3|TRBV5-6
CASSPTDSLSGNTIYF
>NA|NA|TRBJ1-2|TRBV5-4
CASSLGVLYGYTF
>NA|NA|TRBJ1-2|TRBV3-1/TRBV3-2
CASSQIEATYGYTF
>NA|NA|TRBJ1-1|TRBV9
CASSGVGERGVTEAFF
>NA|NA|TRBJ1-1|TRBV11-2
CASSSAKGRWNTEAFF
>NA|NA|TRBJ2-7|TRBV15
CATSRDTSSYEQYF
>NA|once|TRBJ2-6|TRBV3-1/TRBV3-2
CASSPMASGANVLTF
>TRBD2|NA|TRBJ2-7|TRBV5-1
CASSVVVGGRFYEQYF
>TRBD1|NA|TRBJ2-3|TRBV27
CASSYPTGGRVTQYF
>TRBD1|NA|TRBJ1-5|TRBV24-1
CATSNQGVSQPQHF
>NA|NA|TRBJ2-1|TRBV24-1
CATSVADPGHNEQFF
>TRBD1|NA|TRBJ1-2|TRBV13
CASSLSGQTLPLVF
>TRBD1|NA|TRBJ1-2|TRBV7-9
CASNQQGANGYTF
>NA|NA|TRBJ1-5|TRBV7-2
CASSSRGGRNNQPQHF
>NA|NA|TRBJ1-1|TRBV19
CASSIVRGNAFF
>TRBD1|once|TRBJ2-7|TRBV11-3
CASSLGTGGNTNEQYF
>TRBD2|NA|TRBJ2-7|TRBV28
CASTPGGSTSYEQYF
>NA|NA|TRBJ1-1|TRBV3-1/TRBV3-2
CASTLSGPRNTEAFF